This T cell receptor beta chain originates from a study of cytomegalovirus exposure and HLA in healthy donors. The germline CDR1 and CDR2 sequences are SGHRS and YFSETQ. The CDR3 runs 12 residues. V lost 6 bases to trimming and J lost 4 bases; unmatched junction nucleotides: 2. Both 60 Vbeta primers and 13 Jbeta primers went into the PCR. Assay used: immunoSEQ multiplex PCR; TCRdb lists only in-frame clones, some missing. Seen here are 160,000 or so clones, around 80% observed once, and the top ten hold roughly 2%. General observations from the study: A later analysis revealed that TCR association rates differed between HLA loci, peaking at DRB1 and bottoming out at HLA-C. For most TCR beta V segments, an earlier analysis put the productive rate at about 87% or about 30% of the time.

Healthy bone marrow donors formed the donor group. Note on this clone: Its antigen is not known.

This chain connects TRBV5-1 to TRBJ1-2; 8 nucleotides align to TRBD1. The specimen was PBMCs. The clonotype was recovered from a middle-aged man in good health and CMV-seronegative. The CDR3 bases are TGCGCCAGCACCGGACAGGGCTATGGCTACACCTTC. Protein: CASTGQGYGYTF.